Sequencing of this T cell receptor beta chain was carried out in a study of tumor-infiltrating lymphocytes in primary liver carcinoma. Study information: Subjects consisted of male and female patients aged 30 to 69 years.

Researchers drew blood RNA from unsorted whole blood and extracted germline DNA as well. Concerning this clonotype: At one end, the junction sequence differs from germline, possibly due to a read error.

From approximately 530 ng of total RNA, TCR beta-specific cDNA was reverse-transcribed using a constant-region primer. For TCR beta, libraries were produced by three nested multiplex PCR rounds using slightly modified ARM-PCR. PCR rounds one and two used TRBV1-TRBV30 forward primers with a C-beta reverse primer for about 11 cycles each. TCRdb ran MiXCR on the multiplex PCR reads and lists one entry per CDR3 protein. Among roughly 180,000 distinct CDR3 sequences, about 60% were seen once, and the ten largest hold around three quarters. The germline V gene encodes CDR1 SGHAT and CDR2 FQNNGV. This CDR3 is 13 amino acids long.

Sequencing input: peripheral blood. This chain links TRBV11-2 with TRBJ1-1; D might be TRBD1 (5 bases). This receptor was identified in a man in his forties with primary liver carcinoma and hepatitis B virus infection. CDR3 nucleotides: TGTGCCACCAGCAGGGCGGGCGGCACTGGAGCTTTCTTT. Protein product: CATSRAGGTGAFF.